This paragraph reports one TCR beta chain. This sample stems from a study of cytomegalovirus exposure and HLA in healthy donors. The PCR used 60 Vbeta and 13 Jbeta primers. This table comes from immunoSEQ multiplex PCR, and its TCRdb copy is limited to in-frame clones, with some not included. The sample contains 150,000 to 200,000 clones, less than 90% of which appear only once. Per the germline V gene, CDR1 is SGHNT and CDR2 is YYREEE (reference sequence). Trimming removed 4 bases from V and 3 bases from J, with 10 bases in between. CDR3 size: 13 residues. V is TRBV5-4 and J is TRBJ1-1; D not resolved. The sequencing sample was made of PBMCs. The TCR was taken from a man aged 45-65 years in good health and CMV-seropositive. The CDR3, as DNA: TGTGCCAGCAGCCGCCGACGGGACACTGAAGCTTTCTTT. Its protein is CASSRRRDTEAFF. Drawing the rest from reference TRBV5-4 and TRBJ1-1, the complete variable domain is ETGVTQSPTHLIKTRGQQVTLRCSSQSGHNTVSWYQQALGQGPQFIFQYYREEENGRGNFPPRFSGLQFPNYSSELNVNALELDDSALYLCASSRRRDTEAFFGQGTRLTVV.